This section outlines one T cell receptor beta chain sequence together with its context. Here immunoSEQ multiplex PCR was the method, and the copy in TCRdb shows in-frame clones only, minus some. Among about 93,000 clones listed, 80% to 90% were seen once. The sample belongs to a study of T cell responses to AZD1222 COVID-19 vaccine. This CDR3 spans 14 amino acids. Germline lookup yields CDR1 SGDLS and CDR2 YYNGEE. Trimming shortened V by 0 bases and J by 3 bases, and 6 bases separated the two germline ends. The sequencing here drew on peripheral blood, taken on day 0 of AZD1222 vaccination. The chain recombines TRBV9 with TRBJ2-2; D call uncertain. This receptor was identified in an adult in good health. For the CDR3, the DNA is TGTGCCAGCAGCGTAGGGAGAGACACCGGGGAGCTGTTTTTT. Protein: CASSVGRDTGELFF.